This T cell receptor (beta chain) was found in a study of T cells after yellow fever vaccination. General study points: Some clonotypes were seen in both the CD4 and the CD8 compartments. These made up a small share and likely arose from convergent recombination. Within FACS-sorted repertoires, abundant clonotypes contaminating from the bulk population could be present.

For TCR, cDNA came from 5'RACE template switching, which added a universal primer site and UMIs. TCRdb reanalysed the 5' RACE reads using MiXCR and keeps one entry per CDR3 protein. This sample carries about 550,000 distinct CDR3 sequences, approximately 21% of them seen once, and the ten largest clones take roughly an eighth. Germline V gene lookup returns CDR1 SGHRS and CDR2 YFSETQ. There are 14 residues in the CDR3. V lost 2 bases to trimming and J lost 10 bases, with 16 bases between them. This clonotype occurred a few times. Antigen: not known. This rearrangement joins TRBV5-1 to TRBJ2-1; tentative D call: TRBD2 (6 bases). Sequenced here: PBMCs, sampled 15 days after the yellow fever booster vaccination. This receptor was taken from a young man who received the YFV17D yellow fever vaccine. CDR3 region: CASSLITSSYEQFF. DNA for the CDR3: TGCGCCAGCAGCTTAATAACTAGCTCTTACGAGCAGTTCTTC.